The entry that follows covers one T cell receptor beta chain sequence. This sample was taken from a study of OX40 agonist ivuxolimab in advanced cancers. Looking at the study overall: Ivuxolimab, an antibody acting as an agonist of OX40 (CD134), was used to treat patients. Patients were treated with intravenous ivuxolimab, dosed at 0.01 to 10 mg/kg and infused every 2 weeks. Earlier anti-PD-1, anti-PD-L1 or anti-CTLA-4 therapy was permitted; roughly 40% had received some.

Profiling relied on immunoSEQ multiplex PCR, and the TCRdb table lists in-frame clones only, not all of them. The repertoire has 75,000 to 80,000 clones, 87% of them found once; the top ten carry about 0.5%. This CDR3 comprises 16 residues. Germline values: CDR1 LGHNA, CDR2 YNFKEQ. V was clipped by 6 bases and J by 2 bases; unmatched bases: 10. The source was CD4+ or CD8+ T cells sorted from blood, collected in a trial of the OX40 agonist ivuxolimab. This receptor was identified in an adult with an advanced solid tumor such as melanoma, head and neck, liver or kidney cancer. The V gene is TRBV4-2, the J gene TRBJ2-3, with 8 bases matching TRBD2. For the CDR3, the DNA is TGTGCCAGCAGACAATCACGGGGGGGACTCACAGATACGCAGTATTTT. Its protein is CASRQSRGGLTDTQYF.